This entry features one TCR beta chain sequence. This entry comes from a study of blood T cell repertoires in COVID-19. V lost 6 bases to trimming and J lost 5 bases, with 13 bases between them. CDR3 size: 13 residues. Germline V CDR1 and CDR2: MNHEY, SMNVEV (reference sequence). Assay: immunoSEQ multiplex PCR; the TCRdb copy retains only in-frame clones and omits some. The table records 90,000 to 150,000 clones, around 79% of them present only once. The material sequenced was peripheral blood. V gene TRBV27 combines with J gene TRBJ2-5, with TRBD1 as a possible D gene (5 bases). This TCR was sampled from a man aged 45-65 years with acute or convalescent COVID-19. Here the CDR3 DNA reads TGTGCCAGCAGGGATCAGGGTTACGAGACCCAGTACTTC. The encoded protein is CASRDQGYETQYF.